The sequence of this T cell receptor (beta chain) was determined in a study of cytotoxic CD8 clonotypes in ibrutinib-treated CLL. Study overall: Per sample, productive templates averaged approximately 260,000 and productive rearrangements averaged approximately 87,000.

Libraries were prepared by immunoSEQ multiplex PCR; TCRdb keeps only in-frame clonotypes and omits some of them. The top ten clones hold around a quarter of a sample with about 140,000 clones, approximately 77% of them seen once. V lost 6 bases and J lost 6; bases outside the gene matches: 10. CDR1 and CDR2 (germline): ENHRY, SYGVKD. This CDR3 contains 14 residues. Sample: PBMCs, taken after 12 months of ibrutinib treatment. This chain connects TRBV10-3 to TRBJ2-7, with 8 bases identical to TRBD1. The sequence was collected from a human donor with chronic lymphocytic leukemia. This CDR3 reads CAISQGAGGGEQYF. CDR3 DNA: TGTGCCATCAGCCAGGGGGCCGGAGGGGGCGAGCAGTACTTC.